This is a list of T cell receptor beta chains from one sample in a study of blood T cell repertoires in COVID-19. The table came from immunoSEQ multiplex PCR; TCRdb's copy has only in-frame clones and leaves some out. Among about 140,000 clones listed, 70% to 90% were seen once. Sequencing was performed on peripheral blood. The receptor set was obtained from a human donor with acute or convalescent COVID-19. The donor label of this sample is uncertain. The CDR3 runs from the conserved cysteine through the conserved F or W. A D gene is named only where the DNA matches it firmly. A clone size is listed for some rows: how often the clone was seen (once, few, many), or a class if it is expanded.

CDR3aa: CASSSSMVNTEAFF
CDR3nt: TGTGCCAGCAGCTCATCTATGGTGAACACTGAAGCTTTCTTT
abundance: few
j_gene: TRBJ1-1
v_gene: TRBV7-2
d_gene: .

CDR3aa: CASRATGFDIQYF
CDR3nt: TGTGCCAGCAGGGCGACAGGGTTCGACATTCAGTACTTC
abundance: .
j_gene: TRBJ2-4
v_gene: TRBV7-8
d_gene: TRBD1

CDR3aa: CSASRQGRETQYF
CDR3nt: TGCAGTGCTAGTCGACAGGGGAGGGAGACCCAGTACTTC
abundance: .
j_gene: TRBJ2-5
v_gene: TRBV20-1
d_gene: TRBD1

CDR3aa: CASSAGTGGNQPQHF
CDR3nt: TGTGCCAGCAGCGCAGGGACAGGGGGCAATCAGCCCCAGCATTTT
abundance: .
j_gene: TRBJ1-5
v_gene: TRBV7-3
d_gene: TRBD1

CDR3aa: CASSLLAGNYNEQFF
CDR3nt: TGTGCTAGCAGCTTGCTAGCGGGAAATTACAATGAGCAGTTCTTC
abundance: once
j_gene: TRBJ2-1
v_gene: TRBV7-7
d_gene: TRBD2

CDR3aa: CASSLQVLAYNEQFF
CDR3nt: TGTGCCAGCAGTCTACAGGTTTTGGCCTACAATGAGCAGTTCTTC
abundance: .
j_gene: TRBJ2-1
v_gene: TRBV6-2/TRBV6-3
d_gene: .

CDR3aa: CASSLGISNYGYTF
CDR3nt: TGTGCCAGCAGCTTAGGTATCTCTAACTATGGCTACACCTTC
abundance: .
j_gene: TRBJ1-2
v_gene: TRBV7-2
d_gene: .

CDR3aa: CAWTMSVSTGELFF
CDR3nt: TGTGCCTGGACGATGTCGGTATCCACCGGGGAGCTGTTTTTT
abundance: once
j_gene: TRBJ2-2
v_gene: TRBV30
d_gene: .

CDR3aa: CASRTSIYGYTF
CDR3nt: TGTGCCAGCCGCACCTCTATCTATGGCTACACCTTC
abundance: once
j_gene: TRBJ1-2
v_gene: TRBV27
d_gene: .

CDR3aa: CASSLGSGVQETQYF
CDR3nt: TGTGCCAGCAGCTTAGGTAGCGGGGTACAAGAGACCCAGTACTTC
abundance: .
j_gene: TRBJ2-5
v_gene: TRBV7-9
d_gene: TRBD2

CDR3aa: CSAKGLGTEAFF
CDR3nt: TGCAGCGCGAAGGGGCTGGGCACTGAAGCTTTCTTT
abundance: .
j_gene: TRBJ1-1
v_gene: TRBV29-1
d_gene: .

CDR3aa: CASSNRRGGIGQPQHF
CDR3nt: TGTGCCAGTAGTAACCGAAGGGGGGGAATCGGACAGCCCCAGCATTTT
abundance: .
j_gene: TRBJ1-5
v_gene: TRBV19
d_gene: .

CDR3aa: CARGAGQGGGYTF
CDR3nt: TGTGCCAGGGGAGCCGGGCAGGGAGGCGGCTACACCTTC
abundance: .
j_gene: TRBJ1-2
v_gene: TRBV19
d_gene: .

CDR3aa: CASSGTGGKTGELFF
CDR3nt: TGTGCCAGCAGCGGAACAGGGGGCAAGACCGGGGAGCTGTTTTTT
abundance: .
j_gene: TRBJ2-2
v_gene: TRBV7-9
d_gene: TRBD1

CDR3aa: CASSLRTEYQETQYF
CDR3nt: TGTGCCAGCAGCTTACGGACAGAGTACCAAGAGACCCAGTACTTC
abundance: .
j_gene: TRBJ2-5
v_gene: TRBV11-1
d_gene: .

CDR3aa: CSASVGSWSGELFF
CDR3nt: TGCAGTGCTAGTGTCGGGAGCTGGTCCGGGGAGCTGTTTTTT
abundance: .
j_gene: TRBJ2-2
v_gene: TRBV20-1
d_gene: .

CDR3aa: CATAERAPRETQYF
CDR3nt: TGTGCCACCGCGGAGCGGGCACCTCGAGAGACCCAGTACTTC
abundance: .
j_gene: TRBJ2-5
v_gene: TRBV24-1
d_gene: .

CDR3aa: CASSLYGGNQPQHF
CDR3nt: TGTGCCAGCAGCTTATACGGGGGCAATCAGCCCCAGCATTTT
abundance: .
j_gene: TRBJ1-5
v_gene: TRBV11-2
d_gene: .

CDR3aa: CASSPQGSGYGYTF
CDR3nt: TGTGCCAGCAGCCCACAGGGGTCGGGCTATGGCTACACCTTC
abundance: .
j_gene: TRBJ1-2
v_gene: TRBV9
d_gene: TRBD1

CDR3aa: CASSKGQGAEAFF
CDR3nt: TGTGCTAGCAGCAAAGGACAGGGGGCCGAAGCTTTCTTT
abundance: .
j_gene: TRBJ1-1
v_gene: TRBV7-7
d_gene: TRBD1

CDR3aa: CASSLTGEFYNEQFF
CDR3nt: TGTGCCAGCAGCCTGACAGGAGAATTTTACAATGAGCAGTTCTTC
abundance: .
j_gene: TRBJ2-1
v_gene: TRBV5-4
d_gene: .

CDR3aa: CASNPDRDLNQPQHF
CDR3nt: TGTGCCAGTAACCCGGACAGGGACCTCAATCAGCCCCAGCATTTT
abundance: .
j_gene: TRBJ1-5
v_gene: TRBV19
d_gene: TRBD1

CDR3aa: CASSLAGGSGNTIYF
CDR3nt: TGTGCCAGCAGCTTAGCCGGCGGGTCTGGAAACACCATATATTTT
abundance: .
j_gene: TRBJ1-3
v_gene: TRBV7-2
d_gene: .

CDR3aa: CASSRLAGGGSSYNEQFF
CDR3nt: TGTGCCAGCAGCCGGCTAGCGGGGGGGGGCAGCTCCTACAATGAGCAGTTCTTC
abundance: .
j_gene: TRBJ2-1
v_gene: TRBV3-1/TRBV3-2
d_gene: TRBD2

CDR3aa: CASSPGTTNEKLFF
CDR3nt: TGTGCCAGCAGTCCAGGGACAACTAATGAAAAACTGTTTTTT
abundance: .
j_gene: TRBJ1-4
v_gene: TRBV6-5
d_gene: .

CDR3aa: CASSPWTGRDYGYTF
CDR3nt: TGTGCCAGTAGTCCCTGGACAGGGCGGGACTATGGCTACACCTTC
abundance: .
j_gene: TRBJ1-2
v_gene: TRBV19
d_gene: TRBD1

CDR3aa: CASSIVGQGTGNEQFF
CDR3nt: TGTGCCAGTAGTATAGTCGGACAGGGGACCGGCAATGAGCAGTTCTTC
abundance: .
j_gene: TRBJ2-1
v_gene: TRBV19
d_gene: TRBD1

CDR3aa: CASSLALQREPGNEQFF
CDR3nt: TGTGCCAGCAGCTTAGCGCTACAGCGGGAGCCTGGCAATGAGCAGTTCTTC
abundance: .
j_gene: TRBJ2-1
v_gene: TRBV7-8
d_gene: TRBD2

CDR3aa: CASTDRTSKFF
CDR3nt: TGTGCCAGCACAGACAGGACTAGCAAGTTCTTC
abundance: .
j_gene: TRBJ2-1
v_gene: TRBV2
d_gene: TRBD2

CDR3aa: CAIRQVEDQPQHF
CDR3nt: TGTGCCATAAGACAGGTGGAAGATCAGCCCCAGCATTTT
abundance: .
j_gene: TRBJ1-5
v_gene: TRBV10-3
d_gene: .

CDR3aa: CASSPRESYYNEQFF
CDR3nt: TGTGCCAGCAGCCCGCGGGAGAGCTACTACAATGAGCAGTTCTTC
abundance: .
j_gene: TRBJ2-1
v_gene: TRBV7-3
d_gene: TRBD2

CDR3aa: CASSQAGQQNYGYTF
CDR3nt: TGTGCCAGCAGCCAAGCGGGACAGCAGAACTATGGCTACACCTTC
abundance: few
j_gene: TRBJ1-2
v_gene: TRBV3-1/TRBV3-2
d_gene: TRBD1

CDR3aa: CASSQSGSSSGNTIYF
CDR3nt: TGTGCCAGCAGCCAATCCGGGTCGAGCTCTGGAAACACCATATATTTT
abundance: .
j_gene: TRBJ1-3
v_gene: TRBV9
d_gene: .

CDR3aa: CASNRQGNEQFF
CDR3nt: TGTGCCAGCAACCGACAGGGGAATGAGCAGTTCTTC
abundance: .
j_gene: TRBJ2-1
v_gene: TRBV28
d_gene: TRBD1

CDR3aa: CASSQDSGTLNYGYTF
CDR3nt: TGCGCCAGCAGCCAAGATTCGGGGACTCTTAACTATGGCTACACCTTC
abundance: few
j_gene: TRBJ1-2
v_gene: TRBV4-1
d_gene: .

CDR3aa: CASISGRTEAFF
CDR3nt: TGTGCCAGCATCTCAGGGCGCACTGAAGCTTTCTTT
abundance: .
j_gene: TRBJ1-1
v_gene: TRBV6-5
d_gene: .

CDR3aa: CASSTGQGTYSPLHF
CDR3nt: TGCGCCAGCAGCACGGGACAGGGGACTTATTCACCCCTCCACTTT
abundance: .
j_gene: TRBJ1-6
v_gene: TRBV4-3
d_gene: TRBD1

CDR3aa: CASSLQGAPTYEQYF
CDR3nt: TGTGCCAGCAGCCTACAGGGGGCACCAACCTACGAGCAGTACTTC
abundance: .
j_gene: TRBJ2-7
v_gene: TRBV9
d_gene: TRBD1

CDR3aa: CASSHISGGPWETQYF
CDR3nt: TGTGCCAGCAGCCACATCAGCGGGGGGCCCTGGGAGACCCAGTACTTC
abundance: .
j_gene: TRBJ2-5
v_gene: TRBV5-4
d_gene: TRBD2

CDR3aa: CASSTAGKQETQYF
CDR3nt: TGTGCTAGCAGCACAGCGGGCAAGCAGGAGACCCAGTACTTC
abundance: .
j_gene: TRBJ2-5
v_gene: TRBV7-7
d_gene: .

CDR3aa: CASSTQGGDEAFF
CDR3nt: TGTGCCAGCAGCACTCAAGGCGGGGATGAAGCTTTCTTT
abundance: .
j_gene: TRBJ1-1
v_gene: TRBV9
d_gene: .

CDR3aa: CATQGETGAGSPLHF
CDR3nt: TGTGCCACTCAGGGTGAGACAGGGGCCGGTTCACCCCTCCACTTT
abundance: few
j_gene: TRBJ1-6
v_gene: TRBV3-1/TRBV3-2
d_gene: TRBD1

CDR3aa: CASSDMSQGGYGYTF
CDR3nt: TGTGCCAGCAGCGACATGAGCCAGGGTGGCTATGGCTACACCTTC
abundance: .
j_gene: TRBJ1-2
v_gene: TRBV11-2
d_gene: .

CDR3aa: CASSLGLAGEQFF
CDR3nt: TGTGCCAGCAGTTTGGGACTAGCGGGGGAGCAGTTCTTC
abundance: .
j_gene: TRBJ2-1
v_gene: TRBV12-3/TRBV12-4
d_gene: TRBD2

CDR3aa: CASSSLGALAFF
CDR3nt: TGTGCCAGCAGTTCCTTGGGCGCCCTGGCTTTCTTT
abundance: .
j_gene: TRBJ1-1
v_gene: TRBV28
d_gene: .

CDR3aa: CASSAVASGTFWNEQFF
CDR3nt: TGTGCCAGCAGTGCGGTGGCTAGCGGGACCTTTTGGAATGAGCAGTTCTTC
abundance: .
j_gene: TRBJ2-1
v_gene: TRBV6-1
d_gene: TRBD2

CDR3aa: CSAQNRETQYF
CDR3nt: TGCAGTGCTCAAAATCGGGAGACCCAGTACTTC
abundance: once
j_gene: TRBJ2-5
v_gene: TRBV20-1
d_gene: .

CDR3aa: CASRSNQETQYF
CDR3nt: TGTGCCAGCAGAAGCAACCAAGAGACCCAGTACTTC
abundance: .
j_gene: TRBJ2-5
v_gene: TRBV6-5
d_gene: .

CDR3aa: CASPDSPPSGNTIYF
CDR3nt: TGTGCCAGCCCAGACAGCCCGCCCTCTGGAAACACCATATATTTT
abundance: .
j_gene: TRBJ1-3
v_gene: TRBV21-1
d_gene: .